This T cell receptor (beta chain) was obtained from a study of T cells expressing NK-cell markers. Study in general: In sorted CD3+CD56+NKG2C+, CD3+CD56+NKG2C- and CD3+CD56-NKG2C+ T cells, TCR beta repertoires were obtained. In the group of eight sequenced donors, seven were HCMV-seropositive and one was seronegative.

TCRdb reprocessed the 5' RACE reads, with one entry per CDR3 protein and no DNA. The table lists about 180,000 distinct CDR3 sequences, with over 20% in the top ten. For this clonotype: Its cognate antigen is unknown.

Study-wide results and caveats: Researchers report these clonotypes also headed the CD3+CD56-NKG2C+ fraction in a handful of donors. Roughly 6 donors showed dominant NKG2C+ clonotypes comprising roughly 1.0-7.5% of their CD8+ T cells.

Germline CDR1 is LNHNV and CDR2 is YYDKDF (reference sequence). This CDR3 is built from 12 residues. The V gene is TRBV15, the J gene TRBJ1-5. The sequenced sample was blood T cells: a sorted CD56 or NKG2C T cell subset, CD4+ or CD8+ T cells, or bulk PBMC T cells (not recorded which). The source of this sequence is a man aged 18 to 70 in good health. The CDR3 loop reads CATSRENQPQHF.